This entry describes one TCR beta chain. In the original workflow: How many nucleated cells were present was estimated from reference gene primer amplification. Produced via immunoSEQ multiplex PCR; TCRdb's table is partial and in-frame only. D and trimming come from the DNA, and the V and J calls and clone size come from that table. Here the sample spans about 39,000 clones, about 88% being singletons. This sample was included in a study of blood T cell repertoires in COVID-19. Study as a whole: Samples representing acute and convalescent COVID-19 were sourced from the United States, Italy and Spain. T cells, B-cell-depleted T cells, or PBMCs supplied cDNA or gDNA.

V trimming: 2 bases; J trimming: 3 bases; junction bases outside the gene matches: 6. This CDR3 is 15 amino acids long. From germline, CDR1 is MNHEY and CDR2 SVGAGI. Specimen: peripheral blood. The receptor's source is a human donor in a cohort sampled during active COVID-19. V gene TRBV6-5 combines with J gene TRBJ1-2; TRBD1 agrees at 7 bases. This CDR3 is CASSYQGQRYYGYTF. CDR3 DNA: TGTGCCAGCAGTTACCAGGGACAGCGCTACTATGGCTACACCTTC.